This T cell receptor (beta chain) was captured by sequencing in a study of graft-versus-host responses after intestinal transplantation. About the study: Multivisceral, liver-intestinal, or isolated intestinal grafts went to recipients. Induction with anti-thymocyte globulin, then tacrolimus and steroids for around three years, was given to all recipients. Broader study findings: Circulating GvH clone levels at their peak were associated with HvG declines (early post-transplant). The presence of high graft-versus-host to host-versus-graft clonal ratios in allografts characterized patients with graft-donor T cell macrochimerism.

As regards this clone: Its matching antigen is unknown.

Method: immunoSEQ multiplex PCR; TCRdb's copy keeps in-frame clones and lacks some. The data show approximately 100,000 clones, with roughly nine tenths seen just once and 0.095% to 0.11% held by the top ten. This receptor was taken from a human donor who received an intestinal transplant. This specimen was unstimulated CD4+ T cells sorted from spleen or lymph node cells, taken before intestinal transplant.

This CDR3 is CASSPLAGEPYEQYF. The CDR3 DNA reads as TGTGCCAGCAGCCCTCTAGCGGGGGAACCCTACGAGCAGTACTTC. V and J are TRBV4-2 and TRBJ2-7, with TRBD2 identical over 10 bases. V shed 4 bases and J 2 bases; nucleotides not matched to a gene: 5. The germline V gene has CDR1 LGHNA and CDR2 YNFKEQ. CDR3 length: 15 residues.